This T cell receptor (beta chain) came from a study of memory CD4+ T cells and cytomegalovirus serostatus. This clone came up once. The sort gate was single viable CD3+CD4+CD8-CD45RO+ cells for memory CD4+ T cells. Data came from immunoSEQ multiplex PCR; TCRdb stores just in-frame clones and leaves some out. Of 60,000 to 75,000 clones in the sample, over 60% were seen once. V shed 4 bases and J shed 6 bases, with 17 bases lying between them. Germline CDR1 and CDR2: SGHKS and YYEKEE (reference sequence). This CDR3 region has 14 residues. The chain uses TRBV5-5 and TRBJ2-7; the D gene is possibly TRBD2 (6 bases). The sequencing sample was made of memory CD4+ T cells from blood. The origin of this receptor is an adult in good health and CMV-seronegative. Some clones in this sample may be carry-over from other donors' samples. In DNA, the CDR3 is TGTGCCAGCAGCCCACGTGGGAGGCCCTCCGAGCAGTACTTC. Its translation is CASSPRGRPSEQYF.